A selection of T cell receptor beta chains follows, all from one sample in a study of T cell repertoires in cytomegalovirus infection. TCRdb re-called the reads with MiXCR, one entry per CDR3 protein. The sample lists approximately 600,000 distinct CDR3 sequences, 40% occurring once. These TCRs are of unknown antigen specificity. Sequencing used cultured PBMCs, obtained from culture after CMV antigen stimulation. The source of these receptors is a human donor in good health (CMV status not recorded). Some clones in this sample may be carry-over from other donors' samples. Both conserved end residues are part of each CDR3. D genes are given only for firm matches. Expanded clones get a size class; other rows say once, few or many, or leave the size out.

TRBJ2-3 | . | . | TRBV5-1 | TGCGCCAGCAGTGAAGGCAGGGCCACAGATACGCAGTATTTT | CASSEGRATDTQYF
TRBJ1-3 | . | few | TRBV7-8 | TGTGCCAGCAGCTTAGATCCTGGAAACACCATATATTTT | CASSLDPGNTIYF
TRBJ1-5 | . | once | TRBV27 | TGTGCCAGCAGTCCTATCGGTGGGTCGGGCCAGCCCCAGCATTTT | CASSPIGGSGQPQHF
TRBJ2-5 | . | . | TRBV20-1 | TGCAGTGCTAGACATAACTGGGGACATCTAGAGACCCAGTACTTC | CSARHNWGHLETQYF
TRBJ2-1 | . | many | TRBV7-2 | TGTGCCAGCAGCCCCCGAGGGGAACTACGATATCATGAGCAGTTCTTC | CASSPRGELRYHEQFF
TRBJ1-4 | TRBD1 | . | TRBV10-3 | TGTGCCATCAGTGACATGGAGACAGGGCTTGGAACTAATGAAAAACTGTTTTTT | CAISDMETGLGTNEKLFF
TRBJ2-2 | . | . | TRBV28 | TGTGCCAGCACCCCAGGGCGGGAGCTGTTTTTT | CASTPGRELFF
TRBJ2-3 | . | few | TRBV6-2/TRBV6-3 | TGTGCCAGCAGTTACGTCCCGGTCAGGACAGATACGCAGTATTTT | CASSYVPVRTDTQYF
TRBJ1-1 | . | . | TRBV6-2/TRBV6-3 | TGTGCCAGCAGTTACTCGGGAGGAATGAACACTGAAGCTTTCTTT | CASSYSGGMNTEAFF
TRBJ2-7 | TRBD1 | few | TRBV27 | TGTGCCAGCCGCCGCCATTTTAGCCCGGGACAGGGATACTACGAGCAGTACTTC | CASRRHFSPGQGYYEQYF
TRBJ2-4 | . | . | TRBV7-9 | TGTGCCAGCAGCTTAAAGTCAGGGATTAACATTCAGTACTTC | CASSLKSGINIQYF
TRBJ2-1 | . | . | TRBV7-8 | TGTGCCAGCAGCGTAACGACTGGGGCCTACAATGAGCAGTTCTTC | CASSVTTGAYNEQFF
TRBJ1-6 | . | . | TRBV28 | TGTGCCAGCAGTTCCCCGGGTTGGGACGCCTACTTT | CASSSPGWDAYF
TRBJ2-1 | . | . | TRBV7-2 | TGTGCCAGCAGCCAAGCGGGTGCGGTATGGACCGGCAATGAGCAGTTCTTC | CASSQAGAVWTGNEQFF
TRBJ2-2 | TRBD2 | . | TRBV19 | TGTGCCAGTTTAGCGGGGGGGCCCGGCGGGGAGCTGTTTTTT | CASLAGGPGGELFF
TRBJ1-6 | . | few | TRBV11-2 | TGTGCCAGCAGCTTAGGTCCAACCGGGTCACCCCTCCACTTT | CASSLGPTGSPLHF
TRBJ1-3 | . | . | TRBV20-1 | TGCAGTGCGGGTGGGGGAGGTGGAAACACCATATATTTT | CSAGGGGGNTIYF
TRBJ1-1 | . | . | TRBV7-6 | TGTGCCAGCAGCGCCGACGTGATGAACACTGAAGCTTTCTTT | CASSADVMNTEAFF
TRBJ2-1 | . | . | TRBV6-6 | TGTGCCAGCAGTTGGGACGCATATGACAATGAGCAGTTCTTC | CASSWDAYDNEQFF
TRBJ2-2 | . | . | TRBV6-1 | TGTGCCAGCAGATTAGATGGGAGCACCGGGGAGCTGTTTTTT | CASRLDGSTGELFF
TRBJ2-7 | . | few | TRBV7-8 | TGTGCCAGCAACAGGGGGGGATTAGGGAGTACCGTTATCCCCTACGAGCAGTACTTC | CASNRGGLGSTVIPYEQYF
TRBJ1-4 | . | . | TRBV27 | TGTGCCAGCAGTCCAAAGGGGACGGGGCTTAATGAAAAACTGTTTTTT | CASSPKGTGLNEKLFF
TRBJ2-1 | TRBD2 | many | TRBV12-3/TRBV12-4 | TGTGCCAGCAGTTTATTTCCAGCGGGAGGCAATGAGCAGTTCTTC | CASSLFPAGGNEQFF
TRBJ2-1 | TRBD2 | few | TRBV6-6 | TGTGCCAGCAGCCATCCGGGAGGGGGGAATGAGCAGTTCTTC | CASSHPGGGNEQFF
TRBJ2-7 | . | . | TRBV19 | TGTGCCTCTTTGTCGCCAAACTACGAGCAGTACTTC | CASLSPNYEQYF
TRBJ2-1 | . | . | TRBV12-3/TRBV12-4 | TGTGCCAGCAGTTTAGTTGGGAAATACAATGAGCAGTTCTTC | CASSLVGKYNEQFF
TRBJ2-2 | . | . | TRBV7-9 | TGTGCCAGCAGCTTAAGACCGGCGAACACCGGGGAGCTGTTTTTT | CASSLRPANTGELFF